This T cell receptor (beta chain) was captured in a study of siplizumab effects on memory and regulatory T cells. Only in-frame clones appear in the TCRdb table, and some are missing; sequencing was by immunoSEQ multiplex PCR. Among roughly 60,000 clones listed, 85% to 95% were seen once. About this clone: Its antigen is still unknown.

Points from the study as a whole: Mappable alloreactive CD4+ clones came from Treg cells roughly 65% of the time on average with siplizumab, against under 30% in controls. Alloreactive sequences from unstimulated CD4+ memory cells fell significantly with siplizumab. Roughly 80-95% of proliferating CD4+ or CD8+ clones defied assignment to a naive or memory phenotype.

Germline V lookup: CDR1 SEHNR, CDR2 FQNEAQ (reference sequence). V gave up 4 bases and J gave up 6 bases, with 16 bases separating them. The length of the CDR3 is 14 residues. The TCR comes from a human donor in good health. The chain recombines TRBV7-9 with TRBJ2-7; the D is unclear. Sequencing was carried out using CD8+ T cells sorted from blood. This chain's CDR3 is CASSSVLKASEQYF. DNA of the CDR3: TGTGCCAGCAGCTCGGTACTTAAGGCCTCCGAGCAGTACTTC.